This T cell receptor beta chain was recorded in a study of blood T cell repertoires in COVID-19. Study overall: PBMCs, B-cell-depleted T cells, or T cells were the source of the cDNA or gDNA that made up the material.

The CDR3 sequence is 15 residues long. The V and J ends lost 0 bases and 1 base respectively, with 9 bases between them. CDR1 KGHSH and CDR2 LQKENI come from the germline V gene. In terms of age and location, participants ranged from about 18 to 89 years and lived in approximately 24 US areas. The table came from immunoSEQ multiplex PCR; TCRdb's copy has only in-frame clones and leaves some out. The repertoire holds 300,000 to 350,000 clones, with about 90% as singletons. This TCR was recovered from a woman younger than 30 with acute COVID-19. Sequences were obtained from PBMCs or T cells enriched from blood (not recorded which). This sequence joins TRBV18 and TRBJ1-1, with D unclear. CDR3 residues: CASSPPIAGNTEAFF. CDR3 nucleotides: TGTGCCAGCTCACCACCTATCGCAGGGAACACTGAAGCTTTCTTT.